This T cell receptor beta chain was captured in a study of blood T cells in healthy people across ages. Study results and caveats: Versus aged donors, long-lived donors had higher diversity and more naive CD4+ cells. The study regarded diversity estimates from one million T cells as underestimates.

This clonotype was found a few times. Its antigen is currently unknown. PCR was performed a second time for roughly 7 to 11 cycles using a sample-barcoded 5' primer and a J-beta primer mix. TCRdb re-derived calls from the 5' RACE reads in MiXCR, one entry per CDR3 protein. In the table there are about 1.8 million distinct CDR3 sequences, roughly 49% of which are singletons. The V gene lost 4 bases and the J gene lost 3 bases, with 15 bases spanning the gap. The CDR3 contains 15 residues. Looked up from germline, CDR1 is MDHEN and CDR2 is SYDVKM. Total RNA extracted from each sample amounted to at least 6 micrograms.

The genes are TRBV28 and TRBJ2-5; a weak D match, TRBD1 (6 bases). Material for sequencing was blood. The sequence was collected from a woman in her 40s in good health. CDR3 amino acids: CASSSGDNLKETQYF. CDR3 sequence (DNA): TGTGCCAGCAGTTCCGGGGACAATTTGAAAGAGACCCAGTACTTC. The entire variable domain, with the rest obtained from reference TRBV28 and TRBJ2-5, is as follows: DVKVTQSSRYLVKRTGEKVFLECVQDMDHENMFWYRQDPGLGLRLIYFSYDVKMKEKGDIPEGYSVSREKKERFSLILESASTNQTSMYLCASSSGDNLKETQYFGPGTRLLVL.